The table lists the clone carrying this TCR beta chain with a count of one. Its matching antigen is unknown. The PCR was carried out with 60 Vbeta primers and 13 Jbeta primers. Sequenced by immunoSEQ multiplex PCR; TCRdb stores in-frame clones only, minus some. The data show roughly 80,000 clones, around four fifths seen once. The sample belongs to a study of cytomegalovirus exposure and HLA in healthy donors. Germline CDR1 reads GTSNPN; CDR2 reads SVGIG (reference sequence). The V gene lost 8 bases and the J gene lost 5 bases, with 18 bases spanning the gap. The CDR3 is 13 residues long. Whole-study findings and limits: According to the study, about 180 TCR beta chains were cytomegalovirus-associated. Presence/absence analyses took donor sequencing depth as roughly uniform. No immune exposure information besides CMV serostatus was available.

Regarding donors, all were healthy bone marrow donors. The receptor was derived from a man in his forties or fifties in good health and CMV-seropositive. The chain joins TRBV30 to TRBJ2-5, with D possibly being TRBD2 (6 bases). Sample: PBMCs. CDR3 residues: CARRPVGGETQYF. CDR3 DNA sequence: TGTGCCCGAAGACCCGTAGGAGGGGAGACCCAGTACTTC. Together with reference TRBV30 and TRBJ2-5, the CDR3 gives the full variable domain: SQTIHQWPATLVQPVGSPLSLECTVEGTSNPNLYWYRQAAGRGLQLLFYSVGIGQISSEVPQNLSASRPQDRQFILSSKKLLLSDSGFYLCARRPVGGETQYFGPGTRLLVL.